This T cell receptor beta chain was found in a study of type 1 and type 2 diabetes patients. Genomic DNA was the PCR template. A primer set of 30 forward and 13 reverse primers amplified the CDR3. From the multiplex PCR reads, TCRdb called clonotypes with MiXCR, one entry per CDR3 protein. The sample lists about 290,000 distinct CDR3 sequences; 47% were seen once. This clonotype was seen a few times. Antigen specificity is unknown. Germline assignment: CDR1 LNHDA and CDR2 SQIVND (reference sequence). The germline V and J ends were trimmed by 8 bases and 8 bases, with 12 bases remaining between them. This CDR3 is 11 amino acids long. Study-wide points: With limited T2D and control samples, some T1D-only expanded clones may not be T1D-specific. Groups were not age- or gender-matched, which may bias interpretation.

Anyone with other autoimmune disease or infection in the prior four weeks was excluded. Peripheral blood, 7.5 to 10 milliliters per participant, was collected. The chain joins TRBV19 to TRBJ1-1; D is uncertain. The clonotype originates from a man between 18 and 35 years old with type 2 diabetes. The sample taken for sequencing was peripheral blood mononuclear cells (PBMCs). The CDR3 loop reads CASSSWGEAFF. The CDR3 DNA reads TGTGCCAGTTCCTCATGGGGAGAAGCTTTCTTT. The full variable domain, completed using reference TRBV19 and TRBJ1-1, is DGGITQSPKYLFRKEGQNVTLSCEQNLNHDAMYWYRQDPGQGLRLIYYSQIVNDFQKGDIAEGYSVSREKKESFPLTVTSAQKNPTAFYLCASSSWGEAFFGQGTRLTVV.